These T cell receptor beta chains were read from a single sample in a study of T cells in localized non-small cell lung cancer. Repertoires were generated with immunoSEQ multiplex PCR, while TCRdb's copy carries only in-frame clones and drops some. The profile shows about 1,500 clones, approximately 24% of them singletons. The specimen was lung tumor tissue, collected before any cancer treatment. The receptors originated from a woman aged 40 to 75 with stage I lung adenocarcinoma. Both conserved end residues are part of each CDR3. Fields, in order: V gene, clone size, D gene, J gene, CDR3 protein, CDR3 DNA. D genes are given only for firm matches. Clone size is not always given. Where it is, it says once, few, many or a class for expanded clones.

>TRBV12-5|few|TRBD1|TRBJ1-2
CASGPLQGGSLHTGYTF
TGTGCTAGTGGTCCTCTCCAGGGGGGATCGTTACATACTGGCTACACCTTC
>TRBV28|few|NA|TRBJ1-2
CASSLPRGHTGGYTF
TGTGCCAGCAGTCTCCCACGGGGTCATACGGGTGGCTACACCTTC
>TRBV5-1|once|TRBD1|TRBJ1-4
CASSPPGQPGEKLFF
TGCGCCAGCAGCCCGCCGGGACAGCCCGGAGAAAAACTGTTTTTT
>TRBV11-3|few|NA|TRBJ2-1
CASSWSGLSYNEQFF
TGTGCCAGCAGCTGGAGCGGCCTCTCCTACAATGAGCAGTTCTTC
>TRBV5-1|NA|NA|TRBJ2-6
CASSPTRGSSSGANVLTF
TGCGCCAGCAGCCCTACCCGAGGGTCTAGCTCTGGGGCCAACGTCCTGACTTTC
>TRBV30|NA|TRBD1|TRBJ1-6
CASGMSGTGVYNSPLHF
TGTGCCTCTGGAATGTCCGGGACAGGGGTGTATAATTCACCCCTCCACTTT
>TRBV19|NA|NA|TRBJ1-2
CASTLGSTYGYTF
TGTGCCAGTACTCTCGGGTCTACCTATGGCTACACCTTC
>TRBV6-8|medium-sized|NA|TRBJ1-5
CASSSRQYSNQPQHF
TGTGCCAGCAGTTCTAGACAATATAGCAATCAGCCCCAGCATTTT
>TRBV9|NA|NA|TRBJ1-2
CASGQGTNYGYTF
TGTGCCAGCGGTCAGGGGACTAACTATGGCTACACCTTC
>TRBV6-8|NA|TRBD1|TRBJ1-5
CASSTRDRASPGRPQHF
TGTGCCAGCAGTACCCGGGACAGAGCGAGCCCTGGGCGGCCCCAGCATTTT
>TRBV19|NA|NA|TRBJ1-5
CASSINLLGSNQPQHF
TGTGCCAGTAGTATAAATCTTTTGGGTAGCAATCAGCCCCAGCATTTT
>TRBV6-8|NA|NA|TRBJ2-6
CASRQSYSGANVLTF
TGTGCCAGCAGACAGTCTTACTCTGGGGCCAACGTCCTGACTTTC
>TRBV1|few|NA|TRBJ2-5
CASSQESDAGGQETQYF
TGCGCCAGCAGCCAAGAGTCTGACGCGGGGGGCCAAGAGACCCAGTACTTC
>TRBV28|NA|NA|TRBJ1-2
CASSIPTGANYGYTF
TGTGCCAGCAGTATCCCGACAGGAGCTAACTATGGCTACACCTTC
>TRBV29-1|NA|NA|TRBJ1-2
CSVLPGGSNYGYTF
TGCAGCGTTCTGCCCGGGGGCAGCAACTATGGCTACACCTTC
>TRBV25-1|NA|NA|TRBJ1-1
CASTLPGQEAFF
TGTGCCAGCACCCTTCCAGGTCAGGAGGCTTTCTTT
>TRBV11-3|few|NA|TRBJ1-3
CASSLVGIGNTIYF
TGTGCCAGCAGCTTGGTAGGGATCGGAAACACCATATATTTT
>TRBV9|medium-sized|TRBD1|TRBJ1-2
CASSETIGTGGGYTF
TGTGCCAGCAGTGAAACTATCGGGACAGGGGGCGGCTACACCTTC